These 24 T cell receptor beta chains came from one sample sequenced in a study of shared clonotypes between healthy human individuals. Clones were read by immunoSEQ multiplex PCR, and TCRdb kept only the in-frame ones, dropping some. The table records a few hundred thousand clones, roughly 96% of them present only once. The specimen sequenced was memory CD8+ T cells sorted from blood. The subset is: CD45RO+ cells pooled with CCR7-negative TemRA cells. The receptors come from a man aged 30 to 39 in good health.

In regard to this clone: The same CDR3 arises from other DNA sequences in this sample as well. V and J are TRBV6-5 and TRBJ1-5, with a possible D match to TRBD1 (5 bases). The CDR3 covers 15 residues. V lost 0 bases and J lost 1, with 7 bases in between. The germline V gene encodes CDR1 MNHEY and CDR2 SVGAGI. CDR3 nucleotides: TGTGCCAGCAGTTACTCCGGGGGGAGCAATCAGCCCCAGCATTTT. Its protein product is CASSYSGGSNQPQHF.

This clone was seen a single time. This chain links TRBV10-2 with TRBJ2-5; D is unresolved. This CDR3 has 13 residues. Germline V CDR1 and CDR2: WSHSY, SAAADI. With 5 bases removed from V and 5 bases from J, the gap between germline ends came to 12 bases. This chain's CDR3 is CASSQGSRETQYF. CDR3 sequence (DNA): TGCGCCAGCAGTCAAGGCAGTAGGGAGACCCAGTACTTC.

This CDR3 reads CAWSVLGGATGELFF. In DNA, the CDR3 is TGTGCCTGGAGTGTACTGGGGGGGGCCACCGGGGAGCTGTTTTTT. V gene TRBV30 combines with J gene TRBJ2-2; perhaps TRBD2 as D (7 bases). V was pared by 0 bases and J by 4 bases, with 12 bases between. The CDR3 is made up of 15 amino acids. CDR1 GTSNPN and CDR2 SVGIG come from the germline V gene (reference sequence).

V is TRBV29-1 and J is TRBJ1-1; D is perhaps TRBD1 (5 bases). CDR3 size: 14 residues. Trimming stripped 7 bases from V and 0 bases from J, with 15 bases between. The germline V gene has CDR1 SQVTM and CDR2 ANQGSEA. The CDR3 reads CSARDVLMNTEAFF. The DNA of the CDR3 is TGCAGCGCCCGGGACGTACTCATGAACACTGAAGCTTTCTTT.

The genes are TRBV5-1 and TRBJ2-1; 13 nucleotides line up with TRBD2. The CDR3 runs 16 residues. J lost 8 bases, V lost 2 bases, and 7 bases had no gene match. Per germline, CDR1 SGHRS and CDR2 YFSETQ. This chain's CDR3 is CASSLRLAGGVHEQFF. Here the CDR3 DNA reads TGCGCCAGCAGCTTAAGACTAGCGGGAGGCGTCCATGAGCAGTTCTTC.

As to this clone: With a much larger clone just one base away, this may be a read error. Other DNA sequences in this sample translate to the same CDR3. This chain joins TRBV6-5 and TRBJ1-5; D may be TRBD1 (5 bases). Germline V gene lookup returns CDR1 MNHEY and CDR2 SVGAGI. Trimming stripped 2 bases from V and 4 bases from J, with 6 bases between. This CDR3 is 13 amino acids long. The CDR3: CASSYRGNQPQHF. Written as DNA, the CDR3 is TGTGCCAGCAGTTACAGGGGTAATCAGCCCCAGCATTTT.

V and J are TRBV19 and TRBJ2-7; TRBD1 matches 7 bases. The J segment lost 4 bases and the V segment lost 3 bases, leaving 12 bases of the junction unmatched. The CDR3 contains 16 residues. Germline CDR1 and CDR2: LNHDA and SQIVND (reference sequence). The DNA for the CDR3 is TGTGCCAGTAGTATTCCCGGACAGGCTACGGTTTACGAGCAGTACTTC. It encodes CASSIPGQATVYEQYF.

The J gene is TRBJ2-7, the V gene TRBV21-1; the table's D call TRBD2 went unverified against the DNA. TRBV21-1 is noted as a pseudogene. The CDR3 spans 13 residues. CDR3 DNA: TGTGCCAGCAGCTCTAGCGGAGTCTACGAGCAGTACTTC. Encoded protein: CASSSSGVYEQYF.

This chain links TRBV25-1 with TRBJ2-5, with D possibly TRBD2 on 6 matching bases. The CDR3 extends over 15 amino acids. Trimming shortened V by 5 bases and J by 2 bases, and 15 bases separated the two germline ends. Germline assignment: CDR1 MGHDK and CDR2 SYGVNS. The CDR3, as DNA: TGTGCCAGCAGTTCGAGGACTAATATACAAGAGACCCAGTACTTC. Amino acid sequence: CASSSRTNIQETQYF.

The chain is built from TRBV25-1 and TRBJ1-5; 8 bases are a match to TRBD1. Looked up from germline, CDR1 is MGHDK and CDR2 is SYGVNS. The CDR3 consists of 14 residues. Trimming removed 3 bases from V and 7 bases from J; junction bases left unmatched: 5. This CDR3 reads CASSDGGTGQPQHF. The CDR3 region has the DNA TGTGCCAGCAGTGATGGAGGGACAGGACAGCCCCAGCATTTT.

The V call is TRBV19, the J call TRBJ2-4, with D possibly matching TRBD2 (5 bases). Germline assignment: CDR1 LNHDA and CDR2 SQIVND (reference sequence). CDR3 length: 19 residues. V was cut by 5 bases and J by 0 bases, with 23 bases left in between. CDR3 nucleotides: TGTGCCAGTAGTTCTACGGGGAGCCGAGCCGACCGAGCCAAAAACATTCAGTACTTC. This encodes CASSSTGSRADRAKNIQYF. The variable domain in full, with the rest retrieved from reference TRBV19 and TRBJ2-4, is DGGITQSPKYLFRKEGQNVTLSCEQNLNHDAMYWYRQDPGQGLRLIYYSQIVNDFQKGDIAEGYSVSREKKESFPLTVTSAQKNPTAFYLCASSSTGSRADRAKNIQYFGAGTRLSVL.

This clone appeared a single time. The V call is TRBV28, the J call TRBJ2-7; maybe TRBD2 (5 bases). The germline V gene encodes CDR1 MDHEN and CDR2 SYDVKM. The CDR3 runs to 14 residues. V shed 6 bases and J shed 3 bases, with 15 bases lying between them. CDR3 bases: TGTGCCAGCAGGGACGGGTCCGGGAACTACGAGCAGTACTTC. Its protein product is CASRDGSGNYEQYF.

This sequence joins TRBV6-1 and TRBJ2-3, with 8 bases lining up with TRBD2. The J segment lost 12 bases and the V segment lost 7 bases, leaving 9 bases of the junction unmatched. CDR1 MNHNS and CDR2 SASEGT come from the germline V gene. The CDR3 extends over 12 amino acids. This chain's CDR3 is CASTFSSGPQYF. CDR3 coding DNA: TGTGCCAGCACTTTCTCTAGCGGGCCTCAGTATTTT.

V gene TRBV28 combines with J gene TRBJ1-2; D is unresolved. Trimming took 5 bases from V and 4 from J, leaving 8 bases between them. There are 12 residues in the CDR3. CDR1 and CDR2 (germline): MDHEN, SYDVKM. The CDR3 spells CASSDQVYGYTF. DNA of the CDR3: TGTGCCAGCAGTGACCAGGTCTATGGCTACACCTTC.

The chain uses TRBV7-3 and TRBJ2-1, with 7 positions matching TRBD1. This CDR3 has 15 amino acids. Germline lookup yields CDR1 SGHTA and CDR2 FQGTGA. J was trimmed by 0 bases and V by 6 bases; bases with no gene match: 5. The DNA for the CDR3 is TGTGCCAGCAGTCTTACAGGGGACTCCTACAATGAGCAGTTCTTC. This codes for CASSLTGDSYNEQFF.

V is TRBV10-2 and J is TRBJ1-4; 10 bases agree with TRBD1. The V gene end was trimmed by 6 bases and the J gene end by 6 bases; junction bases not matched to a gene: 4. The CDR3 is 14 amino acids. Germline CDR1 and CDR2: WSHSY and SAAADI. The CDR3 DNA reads TGCGCCAGCAGCTCCGGGACAGGGGATGAAAAACTGTTTTTT. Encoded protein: CASSSGTGDEKLFF.

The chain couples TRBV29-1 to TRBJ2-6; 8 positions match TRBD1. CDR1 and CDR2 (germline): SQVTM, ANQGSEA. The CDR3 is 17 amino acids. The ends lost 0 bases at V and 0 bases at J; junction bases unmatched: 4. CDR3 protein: CSVEEDRVPSGANVLTF. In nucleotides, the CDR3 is TGCAGCGTTGAAGAGGACAGGGTCCCCTCTGGGGCCAACGTCCTGACTTTC.

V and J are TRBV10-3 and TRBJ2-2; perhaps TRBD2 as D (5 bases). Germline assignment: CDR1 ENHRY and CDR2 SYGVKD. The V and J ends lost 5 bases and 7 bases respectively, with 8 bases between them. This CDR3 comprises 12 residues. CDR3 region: CAISRGFGELFF. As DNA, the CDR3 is TGTGCCATCAGTCGAGGGTTCGGGGAGCTGTTTTTT.

CDR3 loop: CASSQSRAYEQYF. The DNA for the CDR3 is TGCGCCAGCAGTCAATCGAGGGCCTACGAGCAGTACTTC. The rearrangement links TRBV23-1 to TRBJ2-7, with D possibly being TRBD2 (5 bases). TRBV23-1 is an ORF for which the function is uncertain. The CDR3 spans 13 residues. V lost 0 bases to trimming and J lost 2 bases, with 5 bases between them.

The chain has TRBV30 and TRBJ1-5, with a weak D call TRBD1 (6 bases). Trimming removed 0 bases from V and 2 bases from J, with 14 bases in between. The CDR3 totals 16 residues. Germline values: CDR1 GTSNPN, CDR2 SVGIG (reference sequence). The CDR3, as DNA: TGTGCCTGGAGTGTAGGTGGGGCAGGGGGCAATCAGCCCCAGCATTTT. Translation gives CAWSVGGAGGNQPQHF.

The CDR3 nucleotides read TGTGCCAGCAGCCCAGGCCAGGTCCTCTATGGCTACACCTTC. This translates into CASSPGQVLYGYTF. The chain employs TRBV11-2 and TRBJ1-2, with D hard to call. The CDR3 length is 14 residues. CDR1 SGHAT and CDR2 FQNNGV come from the germline V gene. Between the trimmed V and J ends, which lost 5 bases and 4 bases, there was a span of 14 bases.

The CDR3 nucleotides read TGTGCCAGCAGGGAGCCGGGAACGGAAGCTTTCTTT. Protein sequence: CASREPGTEAFF. The chain joins TRBV6-6 to TRBJ1-1; D is unclear. This CDR3 comprises 12 residues. The germline V and J ends were trimmed by 6 bases and 8 bases, with 13 bases remaining between them. The germline V gene has CDR1 MNHNY and CDR2 SVGAGI (reference sequence).

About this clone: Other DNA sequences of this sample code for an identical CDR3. The CDR3 DNA reads as TGTGCCAGCAGCCCGGGAGGCGAGACCCAGTACTTC. This encodes CASSPGGETQYF. The chain recombines TRBV6-5 with TRBJ2-5; 7 bases align to TRBD2. Germline assignment: CDR1 MNHEY and CDR2 SVGAGI. The length of the CDR3 is 12 residues. Unmatched junction bases numbered 3, after V lost 6 bases and J lost 5 bases.

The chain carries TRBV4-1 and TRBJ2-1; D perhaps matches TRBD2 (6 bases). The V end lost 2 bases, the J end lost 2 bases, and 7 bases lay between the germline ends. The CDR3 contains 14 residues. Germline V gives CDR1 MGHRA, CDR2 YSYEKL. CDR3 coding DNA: TGCGCCAGCAGCCAACGGGGGACCTACAATGAGCAGTTCTTC. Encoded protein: CASSQRGTYNEQFF.